What follows are 15 T cell receptor beta chains derived from one specimen sequenced in a study of blood T cell repertoires in COVID-19. Data came from immunoSEQ multiplex PCR; TCRdb stores just in-frame clones and leaves some out. The sample lists 130,000 to 150,000 clones; 84% were seen once. The sequenced sample was PBMCs or T cells enriched from blood (not recorded which). Receptors originate from a woman aged 45 to 65 who had been exposed to COVID-19.

V and J are TRBV9 and TRBJ2-5; 10 positions match TRBD2. This CDR3 contains 16 residues. The germline CDR1 and CDR2 sequences are SGDLS and YYNGEE. J gave up 2 bases and V 3 bases, and 7 bases lay outside the gene matches. As DNA, the CDR3 is TGTGCCAGCAGCGAGCGGGGACTAGCGAGACAAGAGACCCAGTACTTC. This translates into CASSERGLARQETQYF.

The rearrangement uses TRBV25-1 and TRBJ1-2; D gene ambiguous. The germline V gene has CDR1 MGHDK and CDR2 SYGVNS. V lost 4 bases and J lost 4, with 13 bases in between. The CDR3 spans 14 residues. CDR3 protein: CASSATANVYGYTF. In nucleotides, the CDR3 is TGTGCCAGCAGTGCCACTGCAAATGTCTATGGCTACACCTTC.

The rearrangement uses TRBV27 and TRBJ1-1; unclear D gene. Germline values: CDR1 MNHEY, CDR2 SMNVEV (reference sequence). The CDR3 length is 13 residues. V lost 3 bases and J 1 base, leaving 6 bases between the germline ends. The CDR3 nucleotides read TGTGCCAGCAGTTTTGGAGGGAACACTGAAGCTTTCTTT. This sequence encodes CASSFGGNTEAFF.

The table lists this clone with many counts. The chain joins TRBV6-4 to TRBJ2-1; 10 bases line up with TRBD2. V shed 3 bases, J shed 4 bases, and the junction held 6 bases outside the gene matches. Germline V CDR1 and CDR2: MRHNA, SNTAGT. The CDR3 has 16 residues. The CDR3 loop is CASSEDPSGGYNEQFF. As DNA, the CDR3 is TGTGCCAGCAGTGAAGACCCTAGCGGGGGTTACAATGAGCAGTTCTTC.

As regards this clone: A junction end diverges from the germline sequence, so it may reflect a read error. The chain recombines TRBV30 with TRBJ2-7, with D possibly matching TRBD2 (5 bases). There are 12 residues in the CDR3. Germline assignment: CDR1 GTSNPN and CDR2 SVGIG (reference sequence). Here the CDR3 DNA reads TGTGCCTGGAGTGTGACGAGCGGACCCCAAGGCTTC. Protein product: CAWSVTSGPQGF.

The genes are TRBV7-6 and TRBJ1-1; no reliable D call. Germline V gene lookup returns CDR1 SGHVS and CDR2 FNYEAQ. The CDR3 spans 13 residues. V lost 5 bases, J lost 2 bases, and 9 bases lay in between. This CDR3 reads CASSPWRNTEAFF. CDR3 DNA sequence: TGTGCCAGCAGCCCCTGGAGAAACACTGAAGCTTTCTTT.

This chain uses TRBV29-1 with TRBJ2-5, with D possibly TRBD2 on 6 matching bases. The germline V gene encodes CDR1 SQVTM and CDR2 ANQGSEA. The V end was cut by 7 bases, the J end by 5 bases, with 20 bases between. The CDR3 has 14 amino acids. The CDR3 bases are TGCAGCGCTTCCGGGACTCTCTCCGCGGAGACCCAGTACTTC. Protein sequence: CSASGTLSAETQYF.

The chain employs TRBV28 and TRBJ1-6; 8 nucleotides match TRBD1. CDR1 MDHEN and CDR2 SYDVKM come from the germline V gene. CDR3 length: 16 amino acids. With V trimmed by 6 bases and J by 6 bases, 10 bases remained unmatched. DNA for the CDR3: TGTGCCAGCAGCTCTAACAGGGGGAAGGGTAATTCACCCCTCCACTTT. Translation gives CASSSNRGKGNSPLHF.

The chain has TRBV19 and TRBJ2-2; 8 nucleotides line up with TRBD2. V was clipped by 9 bases and J by 2 bases; unmatched bases: 5. Germline V gene lookup returns CDR1 LNHDA and CDR2 SQIVND (reference sequence). CDR3 length: 14 amino acids. The CDR3 sequence is CASLLAVNTGELFF. The CDR3 DNA sequence: TGTGCCAGCCTACTAGCGGTTAACACCGGGGAGCTGTTTTTT. Supplemented by reference TRBV19 and TRBJ2-2, the full variable domain reads DGGITQSPKYLFRKEGQNVTLSCEQNLNHDAMYWYRQDPGQGLRLIYYSQIVNDFQKGDIAEGYSVSREKKESFPLTVTSAQKNPTAFYLCASLLAVNTGELFFGEGSRLTVL.

The gene calls are TRBV2 and TRBJ2-7; 7 nucleotides line up with TRBD1. Per the germline V gene, CDR1 is SNHLY and CDR2 is FYNNEI. V gave up 7 bases and J gave up 0 bases; unmatched junction bases: 12. This CDR3 spans 16 amino acids. CDR3 DNA sequence: TGTGCCAGCAAATCATCGCCGGGACAGAGCTCCTACGAGCAGTACTTC. It specifies CASKSSPGQSSYEQYF.

This clone was counted only a few times. This chain connects TRBV25-1 to TRBJ1-2, with unresolved D. The CDR3 runs to 13 residues. From germline, CDR1 is MGHDK and CDR2 SYGVNS. Trimming pared 4 bases from V and 4 bases from J, leaving 10 bases between. The CDR3 loop is CASSGREFYGYTF. For the CDR3, the DNA is TGTGCCAGCAGTGGAAGAGAATTCTATGGCTACACCTTC.

J is TRBJ2-5 and V is TRBV14; 7 bases are a match to TRBD2. Germline trimming cut 4 bases from V and 5 bases from J; bases unmatched to any gene: 7. The CDR3 covers 14 residues. Germline V CDR1 and CDR2: SGHDN, FVKESK. As DNA, the CDR3 is TGTGCCAGCAGCCGGTTCTTGGGAGGGGAGACCCAGTACTTC. Residues: CASSRFLGGETQYF.

This clone appeared once. The chain employs TRBV27 and TRBJ1-4; tentative D call: TRBD1 (6 bases). The CDR3 length is 15 residues. Germline CDR1 reads MNHEY; CDR2 reads SMNVEV (reference sequence). V was pared by 6 bases and J by 5 bases, with 16 bases between. The CDR3 DNA is TGTGCCAGCAGCCCGGGGACCAGGGGAAATGAAAAACTGTTTTTT. It yields the protein CASSPGTRGNEKLFF.

V and J are TRBV27 and TRBJ1-5; 7 bases agree with TRBD1. J was trimmed by 3 bases and V by 4 bases; bases with no gene match: 12. CDR1 and CDR2 from the germline V gene are MNHEY and SMNVEV (reference sequence). CDR3 size: 17 residues. Written as DNA, the CDR3 is TGTGCCAGCAGTTCCCTCGTGGGACAGCCGATCAATCAGCCCCAGCATTTT. Translation gives CASSSLVGQPINQPQHF.

The chain has TRBV5-6 and TRBJ1-6; TRBD1 might be the D (6 bases). The CDR3 sequence is 14 residues long. Germline loops: CDR1 SGHDT, CDR2 YYEEEE. Trimming pared 5 bases from V and 6 bases from J, leaving 12 bases between. This chain's CDR3 is CASRIQGFNSPLHF. The CDR3 DNA sequence: TGTGCCAGCAGGATTCAGGGGTTTAATTCACCCCTCCACTTT.